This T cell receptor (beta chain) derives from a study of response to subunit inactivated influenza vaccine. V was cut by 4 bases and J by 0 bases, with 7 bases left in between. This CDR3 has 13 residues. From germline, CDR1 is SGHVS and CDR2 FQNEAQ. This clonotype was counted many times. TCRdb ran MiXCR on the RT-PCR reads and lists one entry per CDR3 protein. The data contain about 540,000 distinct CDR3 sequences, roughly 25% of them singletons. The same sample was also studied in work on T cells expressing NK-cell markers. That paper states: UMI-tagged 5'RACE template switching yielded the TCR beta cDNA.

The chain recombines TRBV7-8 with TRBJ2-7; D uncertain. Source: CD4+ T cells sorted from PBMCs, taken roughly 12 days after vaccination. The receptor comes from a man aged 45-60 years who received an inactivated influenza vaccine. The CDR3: CASSSLSSYEQYF. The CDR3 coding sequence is TGTGCCAGCAGCTCGTTGAGCTCCTACGAGCAGTACTTC.